These 5 T cell receptor beta chains were sequenced from one sample in a study of T-cell reconstitution after alpha-beta-depleted transplantation in children. It was with unique molecular identifiers that the TCRbeta library was prepared. TCRdb itself ran the PCR reads through MiXCR, one entry per CDR3 protein. Among a few hundred thousand distinct CDR3 sequences, roughly 6.6% were seen once, and the ten largest hold about 5.5%. The sequencing used PBMCs, collected before TCRalphabeta/CD19-depleted stem cell transplant. The receptor set was obtained from a boy aged 2 to 10 with acute lymphoblastic leukemia, due to receive a stem cell transplant.

This clonotype was detected ten times or more. The rearrangement joins TRBV10-3 to TRBJ2-3; a weak D match, TRBD1 (6 bases). CDR3 length equals 16 residues. The V end was cut by 3 bases, the J end by 4 bases, with 17 bases between. Germline V CDR1 and CDR2: ENHRY, SYGVKD. The CDR3 nucleotides read TGTGCCATCAGTGATCCTGGCACAGGGAGCCCAGATACGCAGTATTTT. As protein: CAISDPGTGSPDTQYF.

This chain connects TRBV12-3 or TRBV12-4 to TRBJ2-7; 7 bases match TRBD1. J lost 11 bases, V lost 7 bases, and 11 bases had no gene match. The CDR3 loop spans 12 amino acids. The DNA for the CDR3 is TGTGCCAGCACCTCAGGGGGTAGGGGGAAGTACTTC. It is translated as CASTSGGRGKYF.

Many counts were recorded for this clonotype. This chain connects TRBV20-1 to TRBJ2-7; 9 bases fit TRBD2. The ends lost 5 bases at V and 6 bases at J; junction bases unmatched: 8. Per the germline V gene, CDR1 is DFQATT and CDR2 is SNEGSKA (reference sequence). This CDR3 comprises 13 residues. Here the CDR3 reads CSAPLRTSAEQYF. CDR3 coding DNA: TGCAGTGCTCCCCTAAGGACTAGCGCCGAGCAGTACTTC.

This clonotype occurred many times. The chain uses TRBV30 and TRBJ2-7, with 9 bases matching TRBD1. This CDR3 comprises 13 residues. V gave up 4 bases and J gave up 3 bases; unmatched junction bases: 4. Per germline, CDR1 GTSNPN and CDR2 SVGIG (reference sequence). The CDR3 sequence: CAWITGGGYEQYF. In DNA form, the CDR3 reads TGTGCCTGGATAACAGGGGGCGGCTACGAGCAGTACTTC.

This clonotype was recorded many times. The chain is built from TRBV12-3 or TRBV12-4 and TRBJ2-5, with D unclear. Trimming shortened V by 2 bases and J by 3 bases, and 4 bases separated the two germline ends. The CDR3 is made up of 12 amino acids. The CDR3 loop is CASSLREETQYF. The CDR3 coding sequence is TGTGCCAGCAGTTTAAGAGAAGAGACCCAGTACTTC.